These 27 T cell receptor beta chains were sequenced from one sample in a study of blood T cell repertoires in COVID-19. Data came from immunoSEQ multiplex PCR; TCRdb stores just in-frame clones and leaves some out. Of under 200,000 clones in the sample, about four fifths were seen once. The sequenced sample consisted of peripheral blood. The source is a man in his 70s with active or convalescent COVID-19.

The chain employs TRBV27 and TRBJ1-1; D is possibly TRBD1 (5 bases). CDR1 is MNHEY and CDR2 is SMNVEV in the germline V gene (reference sequence). CDR3 length: 13 residues. Trimming stripped 7 bases from V and 6 bases from J, with 15 bases between. As DNA, the CDR3 is TGTGCCAGCAAAGTCAACGGGGGGGCTGAAGCTTTCTTT. Residues: CASKVNGGAEAFF.

This chain links TRBV5-4 with TRBJ1-2; maybe TRBD1 (6 bases). V lost 4 bases to trimming and J lost 0 bases, with 13 bases between them. Germline CDR1 and CDR2: SGHNT and YYREEE (reference sequence). The length of the CDR3 is 15 residues. CDR3 protein: CASSLTTGANYGYTF. The CDR3 nucleotides read TGTGCCAGCAGCCTAACGACAGGAGCTAACTATGGCTACACCTTC. Drawing the rest from reference TRBV5-4 and TRBJ1-2, the complete variable domain is ETGVTQSPTHLIKTRGQQVTLRCSSQSGHNTVSWYQQALGQGPQFIFQYYREEENGRGNFPPRFSGLQFPNYSSELNVNALELDDSALYLCASSLTTGANYGYTFGSGTRLTVV.

This clone was seen just once. The chain carries TRBV5-1 and TRBJ2-2, with 10 bases matching TRBD2. This CDR3 is built from 16 residues. Germline values: CDR1 SGHRS, CDR2 YFSETQ. V gave up 3 bases and J gave up 7 bases; unmatched junction bases: 9. The chain's CDR3 is CASSSAGTSESGELFF. The CDR3 DNA follows: TGCGCCAGCAGCTCTGCCGGGACTAGCGAAAGCGGGGAGCTGTTTTTT.

This clone was seen only once. V usage is TRBV19 and J usage is TRBJ2-1; perhaps TRBD2 as D (6 bases). V lost 6 bases and J 7 bases, leaving 22 bases between the germline ends. Looked up from germline, CDR1 is LNHDA and CDR2 is SQIVND (reference sequence). The CDR3 covers 16 residues. DNA for the CDR3: TGTGCCAGTAGAGACCCCGGGACTGATTCTTTTAATGAGCAGTTCTTC. As protein: CASRDPGTDSFNEQFF.

V usage is TRBV2 and J usage is TRBJ1-5; no definite D call. The CDR3 spans 14 residues. CDR1 and CDR2 from the germline V gene are SNHLY and FYNNEI. Trimming removed 1 base from V and 3 bases from J, with 7 bases in between. The CDR3 region is CASSEVSLNQPQHF. In DNA form, the CDR3 reads TGTGCCAGCAGTGAAGTCAGTCTCAATCAGCCCCAGCATTTT.

This chain uses TRBV7-9 with TRBJ1-3; D remains unclear. CDR1 and CDR2 from the germline V gene are SEHNR and FQNEAQ (reference sequence). The CDR3 is made up of 14 amino acids. V lost 6 bases and J 3 bases, leaving 12 bases between the germline ends. The CDR3 loop reads CASSASGVGNTIYF. The CDR3 bases are TGTGCCAGCAGTGCCTCCGGGGTTGGAAACACCATATATTTT.

The chain has TRBV5-1 and TRBJ2-3; D gene unclear. CDR1 is SGHRS and CDR2 is YFSETQ in the germline V gene. V was cut by 7 bases and J by 2 bases, with 14 bases left in between. This CDR3 has 14 amino acids. The chain's CDR3 is CASGSSTPTDTQYF. DNA of the CDR3: TGCGCCAGCGGCTCCAGTACACCCACAGATACGCAGTATTTT.

This chain joins TRBV12-5 and TRBJ1-1; 7 positions agree with TRBD1. The germline gives CDR1 LGHNT, CDR2 FRNRAP. The CDR3 sequence is 15 residues long. The junction had 7 bases not matched to a gene; V was cut back by 2 bases and J by 4 bases. The CDR3 nucleotides are TGTGCTAGTGGTTTGACTCGACAGGGAGGCACTGAAGCTTTCTTT. Residues: CASGLTRQGGTEAFF.

The gene calls are TRBV30 and TRBJ1-5; 7 nucleotides line up with TRBD1. From germline, CDR1 is GTSNPN and CDR2 SVGIG (reference sequence). The ends lost 5 bases at V and 6 bases at J; junction bases unmatched: 7. This CDR3 region has 13 residues. In DNA, the CDR3 is TGTGCCTGGGGGAGCAGGGGGAGTCAGCCCCAGCATTTT. It codes for CAWGSRGSQPQHF. Complete variable domain (other parts from reference TRBV30 and TRBJ1-5): SQTIHQWPATLVQPVGSPLSLECTVEGTSNPNLYWYRQAAGRGLQLLFYSVGIGQISSEVPQNLSASRPQDRQFILSSKKLLLSDSGFYLCAWGSRGSQPQHFGDGTRLSIL.

Notes on this clone: This CDR3 is also generated by other DNA sequences in the sample. The J gene is TRBJ1-4, the V gene TRBV5-1, with 7 bases lining up with TRBD1. After removal of 0 bases from V and 8 bases from J, the junction contained 4 bases not matched to a gene. The CDR3 is made up of 14 amino acids. Germline values: CDR1 SGHRS, CDR2 YFSETQ. The CDR3 DNA follows: TGCGCCAGCAGCTTGGGACAGGGAGACGAAAAACTGTTTTTT. It specifies CASSLGQGDEKLFF.

The chain links TRBV7-8 to TRBJ2-3; D is undetermined. The CDR3 runs to 15 residues. Germline V gives CDR1 SGHVS, CDR2 FQNEAQ. V gave up 1 base and J gave up 2 bases, with 10 bases separating them. CDR3 sequence: CASSLVGSITDTQYF. For the CDR3, the DNA is TGTGCCAGCAGCTTAGTTGGCTCCATCACAGATACGCAGTATTTT.

The chain couples TRBV9 to TRBJ2-7; 7 bases are shared with TRBD1. The CDR3 spans 15 residues. Germline V gene sequence: CDR1 SGDLS, CDR2 YYNGEE. The V segment lost 3 bases and the J segment 2 bases; nucleotides outside the gene matches: 8. The CDR3 bases are TGTGCCAGCAGCGCGGCCGGGACAGCCGCCTACGAGCAGTACTTC. It is translated as CASSAAGTAAYEQYF.

The chain couples TRBV12-5 to TRBJ2-7, with TRBD2 matching over 7 bases. CDR1 is LGHNT and CDR2 is FRNRAP in the germline V gene. This CDR3 comprises 17 residues. After removal of 0 bases from V and 1 base from J, the junction contained 9 bases not matched to a gene. The CDR3 spells CASGLVGEAGRSYEQYF. The CDR3 bases are TGTGCTAGTGGTTTGGTAGGGGAAGCCGGGAGGTCCTACGAGCAGTACTTC.

The chain uses TRBV11-2 and TRBJ1-4, with TRBD1 matching over 7 bases. CDR3 size: 14 residues. Germline assignment: CDR1 SGHAT and CDR2 FQNNGV. Trimming took 11 bases from V and 7 from J; bases not matched to a gene: 13. CDR3 sequence (DNA): TGTGCCTCCTCACGGGCAGGGGGTAGTGAAAAACTGTTTTTT. Translated: CASSRAGGSEKLFF.

V and J are TRBV2 and TRBJ1-4, with a tentative D call TRBD1 (5 bases). The CDR3 sequence is 14 residues long. V was clipped by 3 bases and J by 8 bases, with 13 bases between them. Per germline, CDR1 SNHLY and CDR2 FYNNEI. CDR3 nucleotide sequence: TGTGCCAGCAGTGACAGGGCGGCAGGCGAAAAACTGTTTTTT. Translation: CASSDRAAGEKLFF.

This chain uses TRBV19 with TRBJ1-4; the D is unclear. Germline CDR1 reads LNHDA; CDR2 reads SQIVND (reference sequence). This CDR3 has 14 residues. V lost 3 bases, J lost 0 bases, and 5 bases lay in between. The CDR3 bases are TGTGCCAGTAGTATCTCTGCAACTAATGAAAAACTGTTTTTT. Translating gives CASSISATNEKLFF.

The chain carries TRBV9 and TRBJ1-3; perhaps TRBD1 as D (5 bases). Germline loops: CDR1 SGDLS, CDR2 YYNGEE. The CDR3 has 19 amino acids. The V and J ends lost 4 bases and 2 bases respectively, with 25 bases between them. The CDR3 sequence: CASSRAGTVPVGPGNTIYF. CDR3 DNA: TGTGCCAGCAGCCGTGCGGGGACCGTCCCGGTCGGCCCTGGAAACACCATATATTTT.

The chain has TRBV12-3 or TRBV12-4 and TRBJ1-1, with 7 bases matching TRBD1. V gave up 6 bases and J gave up 8 bases; unmatched junction bases: 9. This CDR3 spans 13 amino acids. CDR3 in DNA: TGTGCCAGCAGCCGAGAAAGGACAGGCGAAGCTTTCTTT. Translation: CASSRERTGEAFF.

The V gene is TRBV24-1, the J gene TRBJ1-3; no clear D. This CDR3 region has 16 residues. The germline V and J ends were trimmed by 9 bases and 0 bases, with 17 bases remaining between them. Germline loops: CDR1 KGHDR, CDR2 SFDVKD. The chain's CDR3 is CATGPLEKSSGNTIYF. In nucleotides, the CDR3 is TGTGCCACCGGCCCCCTAGAGAAGAGCTCTGGAAACACCATATATTTT.

Points on this clone: This specimen includes other DNA sequences encoding the same CDR3. The J gene is TRBJ2-3, the V gene TRBV19; 7 bases match TRBD2. CDR3 length: 14 amino acids. The V segment lost 4 bases and the J segment 2 bases; nucleotides outside the gene matches: 3. From germline, CDR1 is LNHDA and CDR2 SQIVND (reference sequence). CDR3 loop: CASSRAGVTDTQYF. The DNA for the CDR3 is TGTGCCAGTAGTAGGGCGGGGGTCACAGATACGCAGTATTTT.

CDR3 bases: TGCAGCGTTATAGGGGAGGGCGGCGGCTATGGCTACACCTTC. Amino acids: CSVIGEGGGYGYTF. V is TRBV29-1 and J is TRBJ1-2, with D perhaps TRBD1 (5 bases). Germline assignment: CDR1 SQVTM and CDR2 ANQGSEA. This CDR3 comprises 14 residues. V lost 5 bases and J lost 4, with 17 bases in between. The variable domain in full, with the rest retrieved from reference TRBV29-1 and TRBJ1-2, is SAVISQKPSRDICQRGTSLTIQCQVDSQVTMMFWYRQQPGQSLTLIATANQGSEATYESGFVIDKFPISRPNLTFSTLTVSNMSPEDSSIYLCSVIGEGGGYGYTFGSGTRLTVV.

CDR3 protein: CASSEGSTSHGYTF. In nucleotides, the CDR3 is TGCGCCAGCAGCGAGGGATCTACATCTCATGGCTACACCTTC. The rearrangement joins TRBV5-1 to TRBJ1-2; the D is unclear. V gave up 4 bases and J gave up 6 bases, with 16 bases separating them. Germline CDR1 and CDR2: SGHRS and YFSETQ. This CDR3 comprises 14 residues.

The V call is TRBV7-9, the J call TRBJ1-2; weak D call: TRBD1 (6 bases). CDR3 length equals 14 residues. The germline CDR1 and CDR2 sequences are SEHNR and FQNEAQ (reference sequence). V was cut by 5 bases and J by 3 bases, with 13 bases left in between. The DNA of the CDR3 is TGTGCCAGCAGCCGGTACAGGGACGACTATGGCTACACCTTC. Protein: CASSRYRDDYGYTF.

The chain couples TRBV24-1 to TRBJ2-3; D perhaps matches TRBD2 (5 bases). Trimming left V 9 bases short and J 11 bases short, with 11 bases between. The CDR3 is made up of 10 amino acids. The germline V gene encodes CDR1 KGHDR and CDR2 SFDVKD. The CDR3 is CATPRGKQYF. CDR3 nucleotides: TGTGCCACCCCCCGGGGTAAGCAGTATTTT.

This chain joins TRBV4-1 and TRBJ2-1, with 9 bases fitting TRBD2. With 5 bases clipped from V and 8 bases from J, the junction kept 10 bases outside the gene matches. The CDR3 is 15 residues long. Germline V CDR1 and CDR2: MGHRA, YSYEKL. The CDR3 DNA reads as TGCGCCAGCAGCAGATTAGCGGGAGTTGTGTATGAGCAGTTCTTC. Encoded protein: CASSRLAGVVYEQFF.

The chain carries TRBV27 and TRBJ1-1; tentative D call: TRBD1 (6 bases). CDR3 length: 13 amino acids. V shed 5 bases and J shed 3 bases, with 10 bases lying between them. Germline-derived CDR1 and CDR2 are MNHEY and SMNVEV (reference sequence). The CDR3 DNA reads as TGTGCCAGCAGTCGGACAGCGGACACTGAAGCTTTCTTT. Encoded protein: CASSRTADTEAFF.

The chain combines TRBV5-1 with TRBJ1-4; D perhaps matches TRBD1 (6 bases). Germline V gene sequence: CDR1 SGHRS, CDR2 YFSETQ. Trimming took 0 bases from V and 7 from J, leaving 13 bases between them. The length of the CDR3 is 15 residues. The CDR3, as DNA: TGCGCCAGCAGCTTGGATGCAGGGGAAGGTGAAAAACTGTTTTTT. Protein: CASSLDAGEGEKLFF.